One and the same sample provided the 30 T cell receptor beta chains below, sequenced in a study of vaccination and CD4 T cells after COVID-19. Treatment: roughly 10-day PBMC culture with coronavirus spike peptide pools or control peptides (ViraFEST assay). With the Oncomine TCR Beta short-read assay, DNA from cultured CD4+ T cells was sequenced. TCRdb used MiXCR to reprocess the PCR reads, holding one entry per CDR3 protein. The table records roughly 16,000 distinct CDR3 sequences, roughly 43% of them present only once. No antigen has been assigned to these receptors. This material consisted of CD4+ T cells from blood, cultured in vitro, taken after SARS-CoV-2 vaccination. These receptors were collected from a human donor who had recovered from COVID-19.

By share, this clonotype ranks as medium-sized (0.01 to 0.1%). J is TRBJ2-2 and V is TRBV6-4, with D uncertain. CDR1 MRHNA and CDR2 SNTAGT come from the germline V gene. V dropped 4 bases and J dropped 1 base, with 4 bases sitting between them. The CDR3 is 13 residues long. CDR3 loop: CASSGGNTGELFF. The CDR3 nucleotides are TGTGCCAGCAGTGGGGGGAACACCGGGGAGCTGTTTTTT.

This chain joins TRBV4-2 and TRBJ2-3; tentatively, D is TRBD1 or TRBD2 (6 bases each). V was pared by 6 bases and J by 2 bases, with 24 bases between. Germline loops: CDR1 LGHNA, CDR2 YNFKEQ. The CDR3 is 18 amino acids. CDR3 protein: CASRPGQAVRGVTDTQYF. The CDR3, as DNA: TGTGCCAGCAGGCCGGGACAAGCGGTCCGCGGGGTCACAGATACGCAGTATTTT.

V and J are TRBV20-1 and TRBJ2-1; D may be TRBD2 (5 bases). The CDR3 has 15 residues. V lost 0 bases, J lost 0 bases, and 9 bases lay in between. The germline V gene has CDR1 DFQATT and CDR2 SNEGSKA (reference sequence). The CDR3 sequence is CSARDPAVSYNEQFF. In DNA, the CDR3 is TGCAGTGCTAGAGATCCAGCGGTCTCCTACAATGAGCAGTTCTTC.

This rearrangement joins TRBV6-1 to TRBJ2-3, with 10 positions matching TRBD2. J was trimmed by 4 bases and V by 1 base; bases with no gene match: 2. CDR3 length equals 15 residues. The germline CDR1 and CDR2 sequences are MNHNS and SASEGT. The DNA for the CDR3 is TGTGCCAGCAGTGAAGAAGCGGGAGGGCCAGATACGCAGTATTTT. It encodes CASSEEAGGPDTQYF.

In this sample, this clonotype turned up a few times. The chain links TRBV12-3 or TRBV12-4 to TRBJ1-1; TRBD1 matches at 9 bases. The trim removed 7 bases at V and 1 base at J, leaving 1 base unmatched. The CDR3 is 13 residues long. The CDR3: CASNRGPNTEAFF. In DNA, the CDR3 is TGTGCCAGCAACAGGGGGCCGAACACTGAAGCTTTCTTT.

The CDR3, as DNA: TGTGCCAGTAGTCTTGGGACTAGCCTGACAGCCTACGAGCAGTACTTC. Protein sequence: CASSLGTSLTAYEQYF. This rearrangement joins TRBV19 to TRBJ2-7; 9 positions match TRBD2. This CDR3 spans 16 amino acids. V lost 5 bases, J lost 2 bases, and 10 bases stayed unmatched. CDR1 and CDR2 from the germline V gene are LNHDA and SQIVND (reference sequence). Based on the CDR3 plus reference TRBV19 and TRBJ2-7, the full variable domain is DGGITQSPKYLFRKEGQNVTLSCEQNLNHDAMYWYRQDPGQGLRLIYYSQIVNDFQKGDIAEGYSVSREKKESFPLTVTSAQKNPTAFYLCASSLGTSLTAYEQYFGPGTRLTVT.

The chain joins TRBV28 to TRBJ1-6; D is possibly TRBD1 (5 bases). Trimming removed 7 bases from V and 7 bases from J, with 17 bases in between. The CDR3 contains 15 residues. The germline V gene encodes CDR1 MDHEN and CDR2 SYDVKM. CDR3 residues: CASTTTTGRNSPLHF. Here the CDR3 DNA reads TGTGCCAGCACCACGACCACAGGTCGGAATTCACCCCTCCACTTT.

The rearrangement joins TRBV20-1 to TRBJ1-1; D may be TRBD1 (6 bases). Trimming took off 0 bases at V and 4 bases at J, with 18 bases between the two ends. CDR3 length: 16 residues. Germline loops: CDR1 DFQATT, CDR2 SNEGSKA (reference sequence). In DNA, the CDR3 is TGCAGTGCTAGAGATCTCAGGGGCGGTGATGTCACTGAAGCTTTCTTT. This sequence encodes CSARDLRGGDVTEAFF.

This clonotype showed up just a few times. This CDR3 reads CAWTGLKWAPLHF. The CDR3 nucleotides read TGTGCCTGGACCGGACTTAAGTGGGCACCCCTCCACTTT. The gene calls are TRBV30 and TRBJ1-6; D is undetermined. Germline V gives CDR1 GTSNPN, CDR2 SVGIG (reference sequence). This CDR3 region has 13 residues. Trimming took off 4 bases at V and 11 bases at J, with 15 bases between the two ends.

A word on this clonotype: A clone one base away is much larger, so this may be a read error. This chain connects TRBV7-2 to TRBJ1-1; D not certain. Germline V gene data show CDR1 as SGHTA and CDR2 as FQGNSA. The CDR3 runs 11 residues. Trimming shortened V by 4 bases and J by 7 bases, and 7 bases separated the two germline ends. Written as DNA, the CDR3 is TGTGCCAGCAGCTCATTGGTTGAAGCTTTCTTT. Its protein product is CASSSLVEAFF.

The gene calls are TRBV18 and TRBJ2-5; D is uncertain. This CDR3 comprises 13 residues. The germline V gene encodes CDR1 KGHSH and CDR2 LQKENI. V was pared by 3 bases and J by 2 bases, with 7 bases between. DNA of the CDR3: TGTGCCAGCTCACCGGCGTGGCAAGAGACCCAGTACTTC. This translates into CASSPAWQETQYF.

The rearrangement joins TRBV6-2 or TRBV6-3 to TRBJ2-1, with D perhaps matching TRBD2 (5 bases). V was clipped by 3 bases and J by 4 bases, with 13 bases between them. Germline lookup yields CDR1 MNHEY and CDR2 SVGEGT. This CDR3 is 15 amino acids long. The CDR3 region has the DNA TGTGCCAGCAGTTATCGAGGGAGTGAATACAATGAGCAGTTCTTC. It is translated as CASSYRGSEYNEQFF.

CDR3 DNA sequence: TGTGCCAGCAGCACTCAGGGACAGCCCTATGGCTACACCTTC. Translation gives CASSTQGQPYGYTF. This chain uses TRBV5-4 with TRBJ1-2; the match to TRBD1 covers 7 bases. The germline gives CDR1 SGHNT, CDR2 YYREEE (reference sequence). Germline trimming cut 4 bases from V and 4 bases from J; bases unmatched to any gene: 7. The CDR3 is made up of 14 amino acids.

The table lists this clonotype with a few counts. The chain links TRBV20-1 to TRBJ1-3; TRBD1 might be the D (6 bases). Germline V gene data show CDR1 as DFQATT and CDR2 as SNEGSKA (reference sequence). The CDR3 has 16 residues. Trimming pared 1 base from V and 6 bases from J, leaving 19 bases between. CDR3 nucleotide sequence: TGCAGTGCTAGAGTCCCAATTGGCAGGGGTACAAACACCATATATTTT. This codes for CSARVPIGRGTNTIYF.

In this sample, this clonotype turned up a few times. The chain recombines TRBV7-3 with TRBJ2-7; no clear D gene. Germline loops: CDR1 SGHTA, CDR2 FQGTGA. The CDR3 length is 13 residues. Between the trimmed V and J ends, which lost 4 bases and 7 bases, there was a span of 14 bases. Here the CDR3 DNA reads TGTGCCAGCAGCTCCTCAGCTTGGGGAGAGCAGTACTTC. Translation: CASSSSAWGEQYF.

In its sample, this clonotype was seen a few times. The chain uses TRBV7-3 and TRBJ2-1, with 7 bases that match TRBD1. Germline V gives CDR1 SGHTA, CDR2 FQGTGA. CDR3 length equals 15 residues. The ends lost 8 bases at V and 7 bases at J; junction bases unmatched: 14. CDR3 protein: CASGQNTGVVNEQFF. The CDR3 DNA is TGTGCCAGCGGCCAAAATACAGGGGTTGTGAATGAGCAGTTCTTC.

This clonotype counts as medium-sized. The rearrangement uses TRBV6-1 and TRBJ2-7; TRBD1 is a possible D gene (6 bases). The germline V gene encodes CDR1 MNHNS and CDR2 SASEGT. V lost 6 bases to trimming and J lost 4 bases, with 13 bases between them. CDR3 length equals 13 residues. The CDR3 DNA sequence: TGTGCCAGCAGACCCCGACAGGCTTACGAGCAGTACTTC. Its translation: CASRPRQAYEQYF.

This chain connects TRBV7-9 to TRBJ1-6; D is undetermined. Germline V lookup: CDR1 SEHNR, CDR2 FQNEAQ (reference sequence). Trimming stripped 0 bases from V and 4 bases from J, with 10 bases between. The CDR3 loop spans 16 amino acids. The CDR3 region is CASSLARTLYNSPLHF. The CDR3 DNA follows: TGTGCCAGCAGCTTAGCGAGGACCCTGTATAATTCACCCCTCCACTTT.

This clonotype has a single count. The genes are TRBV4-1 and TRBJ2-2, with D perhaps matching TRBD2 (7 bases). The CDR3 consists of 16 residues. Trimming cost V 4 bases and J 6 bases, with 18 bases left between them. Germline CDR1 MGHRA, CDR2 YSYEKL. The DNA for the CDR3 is TGCGCCAGCAGCCGGCCGGCGGGGGCGGACGCCGGGGAGCTGTTTTTT. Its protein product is CASSRPAGADAGELFF.

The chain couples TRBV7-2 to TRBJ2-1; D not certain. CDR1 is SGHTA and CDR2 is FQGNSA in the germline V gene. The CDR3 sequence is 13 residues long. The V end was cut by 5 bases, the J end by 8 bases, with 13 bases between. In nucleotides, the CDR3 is TGTGCCAGCAGCAATATCCCGGTTTATGAGCAGTTCTTC. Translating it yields CASSNIPVYEQFF.

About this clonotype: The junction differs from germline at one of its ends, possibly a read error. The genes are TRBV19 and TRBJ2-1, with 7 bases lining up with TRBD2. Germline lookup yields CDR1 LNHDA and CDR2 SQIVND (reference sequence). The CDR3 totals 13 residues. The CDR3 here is CASSSGSKNEEFF. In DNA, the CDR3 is TGTGCCAGTAGTAGCGGGAGCAAGAATGAGGAGTTCTTC.

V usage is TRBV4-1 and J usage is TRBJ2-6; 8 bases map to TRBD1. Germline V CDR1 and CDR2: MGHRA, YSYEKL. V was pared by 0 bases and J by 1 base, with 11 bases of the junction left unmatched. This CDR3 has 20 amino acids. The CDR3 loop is CASSQEGPFQGASGANVLTF. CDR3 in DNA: TGCGCCAGCAGCCAAGAGGGCCCATTTCAGGGGGCTTCTGGGGCCAACGTCCTGACTTTC.

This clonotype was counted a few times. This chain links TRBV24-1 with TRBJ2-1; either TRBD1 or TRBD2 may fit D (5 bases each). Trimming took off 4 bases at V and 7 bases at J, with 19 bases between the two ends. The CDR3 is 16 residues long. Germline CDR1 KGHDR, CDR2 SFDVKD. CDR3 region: CATSDPISLWGNEQFF. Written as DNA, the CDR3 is TGTGCCACCAGTGACCCGATAAGCTTGTGGGGGAATGAGCAGTTCTTC.

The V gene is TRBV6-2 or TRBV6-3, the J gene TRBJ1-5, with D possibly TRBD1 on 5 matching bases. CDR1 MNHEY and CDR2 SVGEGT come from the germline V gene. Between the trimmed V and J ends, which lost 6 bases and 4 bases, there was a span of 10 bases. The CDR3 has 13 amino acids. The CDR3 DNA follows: TGTGCCAGCAGCCCCAGGGTAAATCAGCCCCAGCATTTT. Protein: CASSPRVNQPQHF.

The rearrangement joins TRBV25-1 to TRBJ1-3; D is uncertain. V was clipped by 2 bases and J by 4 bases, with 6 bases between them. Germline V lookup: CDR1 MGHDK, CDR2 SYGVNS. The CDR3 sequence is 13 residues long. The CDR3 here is CASSERLGNTIYF. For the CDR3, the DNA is TGTGCCAGCAGTGAACGGCTAGGAAACACCATATATTTT.

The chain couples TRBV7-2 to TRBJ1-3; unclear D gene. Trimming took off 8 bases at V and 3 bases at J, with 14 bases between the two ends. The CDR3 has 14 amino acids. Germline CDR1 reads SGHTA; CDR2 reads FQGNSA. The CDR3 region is CASASGSFGNTIYF. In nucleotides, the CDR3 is TGTGCCAGCGCCTCAGGTTCTTTTGGAAACACCATATATTTT.

CDR3 sequence (DNA): TGTGCCAGTAGTAATGATAGGTTGACTAGCGGGGTTGAAAATGAGCAGTTCTTC. Translating gives CASSNDRLTSGVENEQFF. This chain connects TRBV19 to TRBJ2-1; 11 bases match TRBD2. Per germline, CDR1 LNHDA and CDR2 SQIVND (reference sequence). J gave up 7 bases and V 4 bases, and 15 bases lay outside the gene matches. The CDR3 length is 18 residues.

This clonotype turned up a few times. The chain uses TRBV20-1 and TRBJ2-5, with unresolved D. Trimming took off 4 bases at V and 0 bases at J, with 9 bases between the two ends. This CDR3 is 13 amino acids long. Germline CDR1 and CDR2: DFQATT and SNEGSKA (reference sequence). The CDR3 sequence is CSANDDNQETQYF. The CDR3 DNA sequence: TGCAGTGCTAACGACGACAACCAAGAGACCCAGTACTTC.

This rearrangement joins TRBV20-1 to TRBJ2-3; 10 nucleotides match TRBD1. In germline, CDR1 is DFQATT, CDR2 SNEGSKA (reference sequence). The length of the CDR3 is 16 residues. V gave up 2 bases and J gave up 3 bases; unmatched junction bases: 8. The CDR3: CSARPSDRGGTDTQYF. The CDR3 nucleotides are TGCAGTGCTAGACCATCGGACAGGGGGGGTACAGATACGCAGTATTTT.

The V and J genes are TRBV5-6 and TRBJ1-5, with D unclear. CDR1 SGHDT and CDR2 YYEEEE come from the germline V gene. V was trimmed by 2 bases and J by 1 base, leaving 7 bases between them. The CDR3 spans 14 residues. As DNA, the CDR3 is TGTGCCAGCAGCTTCGGGGAGAGCAATCAGCCCCAGCATTTT. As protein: CASSFGESNQPQHF.